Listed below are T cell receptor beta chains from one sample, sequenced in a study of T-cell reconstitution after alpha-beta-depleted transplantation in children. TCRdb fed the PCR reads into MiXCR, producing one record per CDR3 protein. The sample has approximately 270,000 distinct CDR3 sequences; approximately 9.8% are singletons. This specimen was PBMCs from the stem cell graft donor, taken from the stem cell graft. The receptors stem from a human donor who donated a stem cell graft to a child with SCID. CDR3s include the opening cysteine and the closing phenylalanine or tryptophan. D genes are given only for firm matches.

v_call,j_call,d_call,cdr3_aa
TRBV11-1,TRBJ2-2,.,CASRKAAAGELFF
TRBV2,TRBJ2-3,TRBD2,CASRQAGGYTDTQYF
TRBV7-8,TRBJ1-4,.,CASSTYRVPNEKLFF
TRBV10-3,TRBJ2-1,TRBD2,CAIRDTSGGANLEQFF
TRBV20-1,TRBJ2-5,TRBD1,CSATGGGETQYF
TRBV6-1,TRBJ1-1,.,CASSPLGVNTEAFF
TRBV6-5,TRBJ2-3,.,CASSFRTGTDTQYF
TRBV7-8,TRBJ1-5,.,CASSLRLRSGGDQPQHF
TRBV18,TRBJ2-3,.,CASSPKTLSTDTQYF
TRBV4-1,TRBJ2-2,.,CASSQDRHGANTGELFF
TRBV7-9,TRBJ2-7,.,CASSRRDGHYEQYF
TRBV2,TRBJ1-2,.,CASRSVDYGYTF
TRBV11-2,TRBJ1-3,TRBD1,CASSTGGQGSGNTIYF
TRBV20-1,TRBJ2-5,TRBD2,CSARLAGGETQYF
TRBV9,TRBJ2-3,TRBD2,CASSVTSAPLDTQYF
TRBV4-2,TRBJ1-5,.,CASSQEVDSNQPQHF
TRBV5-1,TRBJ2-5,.,CASSLGQMYQETQYF
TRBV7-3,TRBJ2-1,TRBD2,CASSLATSGGSEQFF
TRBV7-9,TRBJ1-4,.,CASSLDRRLTNEKLFF
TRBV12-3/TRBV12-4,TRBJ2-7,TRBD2,CASSFLGSGGSYEQYF
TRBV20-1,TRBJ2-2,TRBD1,CSARAPTGRGTGELFF
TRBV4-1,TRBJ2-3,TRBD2,CASSQAFGGDTDTQYF
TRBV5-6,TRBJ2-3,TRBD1,CASSTGTGGTDTQYF
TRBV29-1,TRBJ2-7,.,CSVVSAVGTYEQYF
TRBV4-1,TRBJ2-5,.,CASSQDWETQYF
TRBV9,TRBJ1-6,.,CASGPDLQSSYNSPLHF
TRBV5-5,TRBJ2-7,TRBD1,CASSLEGTGPSEQYF
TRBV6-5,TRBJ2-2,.,CASSYSYGTGELFF
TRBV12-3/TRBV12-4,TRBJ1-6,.,CASSLQGPPLHF
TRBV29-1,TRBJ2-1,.,CSVWDNEQFF
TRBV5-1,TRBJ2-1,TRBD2,CASSHWLAGGHPNEQFF
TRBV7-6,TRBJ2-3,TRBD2,CASSPFLAGASTDTQYF
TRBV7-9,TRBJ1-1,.,CASSLALREGDTEAFF
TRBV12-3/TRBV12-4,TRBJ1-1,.,CASSLLGGSTEAFF
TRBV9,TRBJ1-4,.,CASSVSGRLNEKLFF
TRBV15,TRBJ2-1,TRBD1,CATSSPTGANNEQFF
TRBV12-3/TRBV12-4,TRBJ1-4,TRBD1,CASSLGQGVATNEKLFF
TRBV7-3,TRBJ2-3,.,CASSTRGPDTQYF
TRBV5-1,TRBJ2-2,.,CASRRAILSGELFF
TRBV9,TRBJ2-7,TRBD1,CASSETGEPYEQYF
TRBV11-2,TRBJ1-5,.,CASSLALGQGQPQHF
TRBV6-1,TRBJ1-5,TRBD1,CASSIYLGQEYYSNQPQHF
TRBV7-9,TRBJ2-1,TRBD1,CASSLDGDRPEQFF
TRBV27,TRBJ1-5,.,CASSPGRRVGQPQHF
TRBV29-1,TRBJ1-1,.,CSVEAANTEAFF
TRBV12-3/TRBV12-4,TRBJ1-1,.,CASSGTGTTEAFF
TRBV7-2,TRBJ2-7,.,CASSLSDLHPSYEQYF